These 3 T cell receptor beta chains were all obtained from the same sample, sequenced in a study of shared clonotypes between healthy human individuals. The table came from immunoSEQ multiplex PCR; TCRdb's copy has only in-frame clones and leaves some out. The top ten hold about 13% of the sample, which has approximately 500,000 clones, more than 65% seen once. Sample: PBMCs. Receptor source: a woman between 40 and 50 years old in good health. Some clones in this sample may be carry-over from other donors' samples.

This chain uses TRBV27 with TRBJ1-5; D is possibly TRBD1 (6 bases). V shed 6 bases and J shed 4 bases, with 19 bases lying between them. CDR1 is MNHEY and CDR2 is SMNVEV in the germline V gene (reference sequence). CDR3 length equals 16 residues. The CDR3 reads CASSKEGGRLNQPQHF. As DNA, the CDR3 is TGTGCCAGCAGCAAAGAAGGGGGAAGGCTGAATCAGCCCCAGCATTTT.

The chain employs TRBV5-1 and TRBJ2-5; unclear D gene. The CDR3 length is 14 residues. Germline V gene sequence: CDR1 SGHRS, CDR2 YFSETQ. V was cut by 4 bases and J by 2 bases, with 12 bases left in between. In DNA, the CDR3 is TGCGCCAGCAGCACTGGACCAGAACAAGAGACCCAGTACTTC. Encoded protein: CASSTGPEQETQYF.

This clone was counted at least ten times. Other DNA sequences in the same sample also yield this CDR3. This chain connects TRBV5-4 to TRBJ1-2; weak D call: TRBD1 (5 bases). The CDR3 consists of 13 residues. Trimming removed 6 bases from V and 4 bases from J, with 13 bases in between. Germline assignment: CDR1 SGHNT and CDR2 YYREEE (reference sequence). The CDR3 region is CASKGNGVYGYTF. The CDR3 DNA reads as TGTGCCAGCAAGGGGAACGGCGTCTATGGCTACACCTTC.